The 32 T cell receptor beta chains below were found in one sample sequenced in a study of T cell responses to AZD1222 COVID-19 vaccine. Clones were sequenced by immunoSEQ multiplex PCR, and TCRdb holds only the in-frame ones, with some missing. The sample lists more than 100,000 clones; roughly nine tenths were seen once. The source was peripheral blood, collected on day 0 of AZD1222 vaccination. The receptors were sampled from an adult in good health.

The chain joins TRBV5-1 to TRBJ2-3; D might be TRBD2 (6 bases). The CDR3 loop spans 15 amino acids. Germline V gene data show CDR1 as SGHRS and CDR2 as YFSETQ. V gave up 0 bases and J gave up 4 bases, with 12 bases separating them. The CDR3 nucleotides are TGCGCCAGCAGCTTGGGGGACTTTAGGCCAGATACGCAGTATTTT. Its translation: CASSLGDFRPDTQYF.

The chain combines TRBV6-5 with TRBJ2-7, with 7 bases aligning to TRBD1. Per the germline V gene, CDR1 is MNHEY and CDR2 is SVGAGI. The trim removed 6 bases at V and 1 base at J, leaving 6 bases unmatched. There are 14 residues in the CDR3. The CDR3 sequence is CASSPGTVSYEQYF. CDR3 sequence (DNA): TGTGCCAGCAGCCCCGGGACAGTGTCCTACGAGCAGTACTTC.

The chain couples TRBV28 to TRBJ2-7; D possibly matches TRBD1 or TRBD2 (5 bases each). Trimming cost V 2 bases and J 7 bases, with 9 bases left between them. CDR1 is MDHEN and CDR2 is SYDVKM in the germline V gene. CDR3 size: 12 residues. The CDR3 DNA is TGTGCCAGCAGTTTAGAGGGGATGGAGCAGTACTTC. Its protein product is CASSLEGMEQYF.

The rearrangement joins TRBV6-4 to TRBJ2-2, with D perhaps matching TRBD2 (6 bases). Between the trimmed V and J ends, which lost 3 bases and 0 bases, there was a span of 17 bases. There are 18 residues in the CDR3. Germline V CDR1 and CDR2: MRHNA, SNTAGT. The CDR3 loop is CASSDLEGRGTNTGELFF. CDR3 nucleotides: TGTGCCAGCAGTGATCTCGAGGGGCGGGGCACGAACACCGGGGAGCTGTTTTTT.

The CDR3 protein is CASRSRGGRGGTDTQYF. CDR3 sequence (DNA): TGTGCCAGCAGATCTAGAGGGGGCCGGGGTGGCACAGATACGCAGTATTTT. V usage is TRBV7-8 and J usage is TRBJ2-3; TRBD1 matches at 7 bases. The germline gives CDR1 SGHVS, CDR2 FQNEAQ. Losses at the gene ends were 6 bases for V and 1 base for J; bases not matched to a gene: 13. The CDR3 covers 17 residues.

V gene TRBV19 combines with J gene TRBJ1-6; maybe TRBD1 (5 bases). CDR1 is LNHDA, CDR2 SQIVND, per germline (reference sequence). V lost 9 bases and J lost 9, with 18 bases in between. CDR3 length equals 14 residues. CDR3 DNA sequence: TGTGCCAGCACAACCGGGACCGGCAGTTCACCCCTCCACTTT. Protein product: CASTTGTGSSPLHF.

CDR3 DNA: TGTGCCAGCAGCTCTATCGTGGGCAGGGGGGGCTATGGCTACACCTTC. It translates to CASSSIVGRGGYGYTF. The chain carries TRBV7-2 and TRBJ1-2; 7 bases agree with TRBD1. The CDR3 is 16 amino acids. The ends lost 4 bases at V and 4 bases at J; junction bases unmatched: 12. Germline V gene sequence: CDR1 SGHTA, CDR2 FQGNSA.

The chain recombines TRBV28 with TRBJ1-2; D uncertain. The CDR3 sequence is 13 residues long. The V gene's germline CDR1 is MDHEN and CDR2 SYDVKM. Trimming took off 2 bases at V and 4 bases at J, with 8 bases between the two ends. Here the CDR3 reads CASSLPATYGYTF. CDR3 nucleotide sequence: TGTGCCAGCAGTTTACCAGCCACCTATGGCTACACCTTC.

This chain uses TRBV3-1 (or the pseudogene TRBV3-2) with TRBJ2-1, with no clear D. The germline CDR1 and CDR2 sequences are LGHDT and YNNKEL (reference sequence). Trimming took 1 base from V and 6 from J, leaving 10 bases between them. This CDR3 spans 14 amino acids. CDR3 sequence reads: CASSQVPGPNEQFF. The CDR3 nucleotides read TGTGCCAGCAGCCAAGTTCCTGGGCCCAATGAGCAGTTCTTC.

This clone has only one observation. This sequence joins TRBV12-2 and TRBJ2-7; TRBD2, the D gene given by the table, was not confirmed from the DNA. TRBV12-2 is shown as a pseudogene. This CDR3 is 13 amino acids long. CDR3 sequence (DNA): TGTGCAAGTCGCGGAGCTAGCTCCTACGAGCAGTACTTC. Its translation is CASRGASSYEQYF.

This chain connects TRBV9 to TRBJ2-5; 9 bases are a match to TRBD1. The CDR3 is made up of 15 amino acids. Germline lookup yields CDR1 SGDLS and CDR2 YYNGEE. V lost 3 bases, J lost 4 bases, and 7 bases stayed unmatched. The DNA of the CDR3 is TGTGCCAGCAGCGCAGGGGACAGGGCGGCAGAGACCCAGTACTTC. It yields the protein CASSAGDRAAETQYF.

V is TRBV19 and J is TRBJ2-1, with D possibly matching TRBD2 (6 bases). Trimming cost V 3 bases and J 6 bases, with 12 bases left between them. Looked up from germline, CDR1 is LNHDA and CDR2 is SQIVND (reference sequence). This CDR3 is 14 amino acids long. CDR3 DNA: TGTGCCAGTAGTATGGCGCTAGCGAGCAATGAGCAGTTCTTC. Translating gives CASSMALASNEQFF.

This chain connects TRBV29-1 to TRBJ2-1; 9 positions agree with TRBD2. Germline assignment: CDR1 SQVTM and CDR2 ANQGSEA. CDR3 size: 14 residues. The J segment lost 2 bases and the V segment lost 8 bases, leaving 7 bases of the junction unmatched. CDR3 region: CSPCGGRAYNEQFF. The CDR3 bases are TGCAGCCCTTGTGGCGGGAGGGCCTACAATGAGCAGTTCTTC.

This chain joins TRBV19 and TRBJ2-7; TRBD2 aligns across 16 bases. The CDR3 has 16 amino acids. The V and J ends lost 5 bases and 6 bases, in that order; junction bases with no gene match: 7. From germline, CDR1 is LNHDA and CDR2 SQIVND (reference sequence). The CDR3 bases are TGTGCCAGTAGTGCGGGACTAGCGGGAGGGCGGTCCGAGCAGTACTTC. Its protein product is CASSAGLAGGRSEQYF.

This chain links TRBV11-2 with TRBJ1-2; no firm D call. The CDR3 covers 12 residues. With 5 bases removed from V and 7 bases from J, the gap between germline ends came to 11 bases. Looked up from germline, CDR1 is SGHAT and CDR2 is FQNNGV. This CDR3 reads CASSQEGFGYTF. Written as DNA, the CDR3 is TGTGCCAGCAGCCAGGAAGGCTTTGGCTACACCTTC. Supplemented by reference TRBV11-2 and TRBJ1-2, the full variable domain reads EAGVAQSPRYKIIEKRQSVAFWCNPISGHATLYWYQQILGQGPKLLIQFQNNGVVDDSQLPKDRFSAERLKGVDSTLKIQPAKLEDSAVYLCASSQEGFGYTFGSGTRLTVV.

The gene calls are TRBV5-1 and TRBJ1-6, with D tentatively TRBD1 (5 bases). Trimming pared 4 bases from V and 4 bases from J, leaving 12 bases between. The CDR3 extends over 15 amino acids. CDR1 and CDR2 (germline): SGHRS, YFSETQ. CDR3 DNA: TGCGCCAGCAGCGCGGACGGACAATATAATTCACCCCTCCACTTT. It specifies CASSADGQYNSPLHF. Based on the CDR3 plus reference TRBV5-1 and TRBJ1-6, the full variable domain is KAGVTQTPRYLIKTRGQQVTLSCSPISGHRSVSWYQQTPGQGLQFLFEYFSETQRNKGNFPGRFSGRQFSNSRSEMNVSTLELGDSALYLCASSADGQYNSPLHFGNGTRLTVT.

This chain connects TRBV23-1 to TRBJ1-3; 7 bases are a match to TRBD1. TRBV23-1 is given ORF status, its function remaining uncertain. Germline trimming cut 4 bases from V and 4 bases from J; bases unmatched to any gene: 13. This CDR3 comprises 17 residues. CDR3 amino acids: CASSPRDSPILGNTIYF. In DNA, the CDR3 is TGCGCCAGCAGTCCCCGGGACAGCCCCATCTTGGGAAACACCATATATTTT.

This rearrangement joins TRBV29-1 to TRBJ1-1; D is uncertain. The CDR3 extends over 14 amino acids. V was shortened by 3 bases and J by 3 bases, with 14 bases between the two germline ends. The germline gives CDR1 SQVTM, CDR2 ANQGSEA. CDR3: CSVESQLRDTEAFF. Here the CDR3 DNA reads TGCAGCGTTGAGAGCCAGCTCCGTGACACTGAAGCTTTCTTT.

The chain employs TRBV7-6 and TRBJ1-5; 8 positions agree with TRBD1. Germline CDR1 is SGHVS and CDR2 is FNYEAQ. After removal of 1 base from V and 6 bases from J, the junction contained 8 bases not matched to a gene. The CDR3 has 16 residues. The CDR3 DNA reads as TGTGCCAGCAGCTTAGGTAGGGCAGGGGGCGGTCAGCCCCAGCATTTT. It specifies CASSLGRAGGGQPQHF.

The V call is TRBV3-1 (or the pseudogene TRBV3-2), the J call TRBJ2-6; D gene ambiguous. Looked up from germline, CDR1 is LGHDT and CDR2 is YNNKEL (reference sequence). V lost 7 bases and J 4 bases, leaving 5 bases between the germline ends. The CDR3 has 12 amino acids. CDR3 residues: CASTLGANVLTF. The CDR3 nucleotides read TGTGCCAGCACCCTGGGGGCCAACGTCCTGACTTTC.

The gene calls are TRBV2 and TRBJ1-6; 8 positions match TRBD1. This CDR3 has 15 residues. Germline CDR1 reads SNHLY; CDR2 reads FYNNEI. The ends lost 9 bases at V and 7 bases at J; junction bases unmatched: 11. The CDR3: CASAGGTGRNSPLHF. In nucleotides, the CDR3 is TGTGCCAGTGCGGGTGGGACAGGTCGGAATTCACCCCTCCACTTT.

This clone was recorded only once. V gene TRBV5-1 combines with J gene TRBJ1-2; D remains ambiguous. The germline gives CDR1 SGHRS, CDR2 YFSETQ. The ends were cut back, 2 bases at V and 6 bases at J, with 11 bases in the middle. The CDR3 is 13 residues long. CDR3 protein: CASSFRGSDGYTF. CDR3 sequence (DNA): TGCGCCAGCAGCTTTCGGGGTTCGGATGGCTACACCTTC.

This chain connects TRBV29-1 to TRBJ2-2, with 10 bases matching TRBD1. V lost 7 bases and J lost 6; bases outside the gene matches: 14. Germline CDR1 is SQVTM and CDR2 is ANQGSEA. The CDR3 spans 16 residues. The CDR3 DNA is TGCAGCGCCACCCAGGGAGCCGGGACAGGGGCCGGGGAGCTGTTTTTT. Protein sequence: CSATQGAGTGAGELFF.

V usage is TRBV27 and J usage is TRBJ2-7, with unresolved D. CDR3 length: 14 residues. Germline-derived CDR1 and CDR2 are MNHEY and SMNVEV (reference sequence). Trimming took 3 bases from V and 3 from J, leaving 12 bases between them. The CDR3 nucleotides are TGTGCCAGCAGTTTGGCAGGTCCCCTCTACGAGCAGTACTTC. It encodes CASSLAGPLYEQYF.

The chain is built from TRBV25-1 and TRBJ1-1; TRBD1 aligns across 7 bases. Trimming removed 1 base from V and 5 bases from J; junction bases left unmatched: 7. The CDR3 sequence is 15 residues long. Per germline, CDR1 MGHDK and CDR2 SYGVNS. The CDR3: CASSEFKGAGTEAFF. Written as DNA, the CDR3 is TGTGCCAGCAGTGAATTCAAGGGGGCAGGGACTGAAGCTTTCTTT.

J is TRBJ2-5 and V is TRBV5-4; 9 nucleotides match TRBD1. Germline V gene data show CDR1 as SGHNT and CDR2 as YYREEE (reference sequence). The CDR3 runs to 16 residues. V was clipped by 5 bases and J by 4 bases; unmatched bases: 12. The CDR3 is CASRSGTGSYGETQYF. The CDR3 bases are TGTGCCAGCAGGTCCGGGACAGGGTCATATGGAGAGACCCAGTACTTC.

This clone was seen once. V usage is TRBV5-6 and J usage is TRBJ2-5; 8 bases map to TRBD2. The germline gives CDR1 SGHDT, CDR2 YYEEEE. With V trimmed by 6 bases and J by 1 base, 14 bases remained unmatched. This CDR3 comprises 17 residues. The CDR3 bases are TGTGCCAGCACCCTGCCGGGGACTAGTATGCTCCAAGAGACCCAGTACTTC. Encoded protein: CASTLPGTSMLQETQYF.

The chain combines TRBV7-2 with TRBJ1-2; no clear D. The V and J ends lost 5 bases and 2 bases respectively, with 15 bases between them. The CDR3 totals 15 residues. The germline CDR1 and CDR2 sequences are SGHTA and FQGNSA. The CDR3 DNA is TGTGCCAGCAGCCCCGGAAGCGTCAAAAACTATGGCTACACCTTC. It codes for CASSPGSVKNYGYTF. Full variable domain (rest looked up from reference TRBV7-2 and TRBJ1-2): GAGVSQSPSNKVTEKGKDVELRCDPISGHTALYWYRQSLGQGLEFLIYFQGNSAPDKSGLPSDRFSAERTGGSVSTLTIQRTQQEDSAVYLCASSPGSVKNYGYTFGSGTRLTVV.

This chain joins TRBV28 and TRBJ1-1; D is unresolved. Germline V gives CDR1 MDHEN, CDR2 SYDVKM. With 6 bases removed from V and 10 bases from J, the gap between germline ends came to 15 bases. The CDR3 has 12 residues. DNA of the CDR3: TGTGCCAGCAGCCTCCAGGAGCTGGGAGCTTTCTTT. This sequence encodes CASSLQELGAFF. Filled out from reference TRBV28 and TRBJ1-1, the complete variable domain reads DVKVTQSSRYLVKRTGEKVFLECVQDMDHENMFWYRQDPGLGLRLIYFSYDVKMKEKGDIPEGYSVSREKKERFSLILESASTNQTSMYLCASSLQELGAFFGQGTRLTVV.

CDR3 nucleotide sequence: TGTGCCAGCAGCGTAGTGGAGGCGTCCTATGGCTACACCTTC. This sequence encodes CASSVVEASYGYTF. This chain uses TRBV9 with TRBJ1-2; D is unresolved. From germline, CDR1 is SGDLS and CDR2 YYNGEE. With 0 bases removed from V and 4 bases from J, the gap between germline ends came to 10 bases. This CDR3 region has 14 residues. Full variable domain (rest looked up from reference TRBV9 and TRBJ1-2): DSGVTQTPKHLITATGQRVTLRCSPRSGDLSVYWYQQSLDQGLQFLIQYYNGEERAKGNILERFSAQQFPDLHSELNLSSLELGDSALYFCASSVVEASYGYTFGSGTRLTVV.

The chain joins TRBV6-5 to TRBJ2-7; the match to TRBD2 covers 8 bases. V gave up 11 bases and J gave up 2 bases; unmatched junction bases: 5. The CDR3 loop spans 12 amino acids. Germline V lookup: CDR1 MNHEY, CDR2 SVGAGI. The CDR3 region has the DNA TGTGCCGCGGGACTAGAGCCCTACGAGCAGTACTTC. Amino acids: CAAGLEPYEQYF.

This chain uses TRBV9 with TRBJ1-4; 7 bases align to TRBD1. CDR1 is SGDLS and CDR2 is YYNGEE in the germline V gene. This CDR3 comprises 15 residues. The V gene end was trimmed by 0 bases and the J gene end by 7 bases; junction bases not matched to a gene: 6. CDR3 sequence (DNA): TGTGCCAGCAGCGTAGATGAGGGGGCGGGTGAAAAACTGTTTTTT. Its translation is CASSVDEGAGEKLFF. The variable domain in full, completed from reference TRBV9 and TRBJ1-4, reads DSGVTQTPKHLITATGQRVTLRCSPRSGDLSVYWYQQSLDQGLQFLIQYYNGEERAKGNILERFSAQQFPDLHSELNLSSLELGDSALYFCASSVDEGAGEKLFFGSGTQLSVL.